Below are 19 T cell receptor beta chains sequenced from a single sample in a study of cytomegalovirus exposure and HLA in healthy donors. The PCR contained 60 Vbeta and 13 Jbeta primers. The repertoire was sequenced with immunoSEQ multiplex PCR; TCRdb's copy has only in-frame clones and lacks some. Of 65,000 to 90,000 clones in the sample, around 84% were seen once. Sequenced material: PBMCs. The receptors were gathered from a woman aged 40 to 50 in good health and CMV-seropositive.

This sequence joins TRBV7-2 and TRBJ2-5, with D maybe TRBD2 (6 bases). V lost 8 bases, J lost 4 bases, and 14 bases lay in between. The germline gives CDR1 SGHTA, CDR2 FQGNSA. CDR3 length: 13 residues. CDR3 bases: TGTGCCAGCGGTGAAGTCGGGAGAGAGACCCAGTACTTC. Translation: CASGEVGRETQYF.

CDR3 bases: TGCGCCAGCAGCTTGGGTGGTAGCGGCACCTACGAGCAGTACTTC. Translated, it gives CASSLGGSGTYEQYF. This chain joins TRBV5-1 and TRBJ2-7, with D possibly TRBD2 on 6 matching bases. There are 15 residues in the CDR3. Germline V gives CDR1 SGHRS, CDR2 YFSETQ. Trimming left V 0 bases short and J 2 bases short, with 12 bases between.

The rearrangement links TRBV5-1 to TRBJ2-3; tentative D call: TRBD1 (6 bases). There are 14 residues in the CDR3. V dropped 7 bases and J dropped 0 bases, with 12 bases sitting between them. Germline V gene sequence: CDR1 SGHRS, CDR2 YFSETQ. CDR3 in amino acids: CASLPGHSTDTQYF. The CDR3 DNA follows: TGCGCCAGCCTCCCGGGACATAGCACAGATACGCAGTATTTT.

This clone appeared a single time. The V and J genes are TRBV4-1 and TRBJ1-5, with D perhaps TRBD1 (5 bases). The CDR3 has 15 amino acids. V was clipped by 2 bases and J by 1 base, with 9 bases between them. CDR1 and CDR2 from the germline V gene are MGHRA and YSYEKL. The CDR3: CASSQRGLSNQPQHF. The CDR3 DNA is TGCGCCAGCAGCCAACGGGGGTTAAGCAATCAGCCCCAGCATTTT.

The chain recombines TRBV5-1 with TRBJ2-5, with 7 bases fitting TRBD2. Looked up from germline, CDR1 is SGHRS and CDR2 is YFSETQ. The CDR3 contains 14 residues. The J segment lost 3 bases and the V segment lost 0 bases, leaving 2 bases of the junction unmatched. In DNA, the CDR3 is TGCGCCAGCAGCTTGGTGCTAGCGGAAGAGACCCAGTACTTC. Its protein is CASSLVLAEETQYF. Looking up the rest from reference TRBV5-1 and TRBJ2-5 gives the full variable domain: KAGVTQTPRYLIKTRGQQVTLSCSPISGHRSVSWYQQTPGQGLQFLFEYFSETQRNKGNFPGRFSGRQFSNSRSEMNVSTLELGDSALYLCASSLVLAEETQYFGPGTRLLVL.

The CDR3 nucleotides are TGTGCCAGCAGCACGACAGGAGGAGGAAGTTCACCCCTCCACTTT. Translated, it gives CASSTTGGGSSPLHF. The genes are TRBV7-2 and TRBJ1-6, with D perhaps matching TRBD1 (6 bases). Germline CDR1 is SGHTA and CDR2 is FQGNSA. The CDR3 covers 15 residues. Trimming pared 5 bases from V and 9 bases from J, leaving 17 bases between.

The chain has TRBV7-2 and TRBJ2-6, with 10 bases matching TRBD1. The germline gives CDR1 SGHTA, CDR2 FQGNSA. The CDR3 runs 16 residues. V lost 3 bases to trimming and J lost 2 bases; unmatched junction nucleotides: 1. Here the CDR3 DNA reads TGTGCCAGCAGCTTGACAGGGGGCGCTGGGGCCAACGTCCTGACTTTC. Encoded protein: CASSLTGGAGANVLTF.

The chain carries TRBV5-5 and TRBJ1-5; D perhaps matches TRBD1 (6 bases). V was clipped by 5 bases and J by 0 bases, with 12 bases between them. The CDR3 sequence is 15 residues long. In germline, CDR1 is SGHKS, CDR2 YYEKEE (reference sequence). The DNA of the CDR3 is TGTGCCAGCAGTTGGGACACAAATAGCAATCAGCCCCAGCATTTT. This sequence encodes CASSWDTNSNQPQHF.

As for this clone: The junction differs from germline at one of its ends, possibly a read error. This sample includes further DNA sequences coding for the same CDR3. The J gene is TRBJ1-2, the V gene TRBV7-9; TRBD1 agrees at 7 bases. This CDR3 is 15 amino acids long. From germline, CDR1 is SEHNR and CDR2 FQNEAQ (reference sequence). CDR3 region: CASSQRQGVYEGYTF. In nucleotides, the CDR3 is TGTGCCAGCAGCCAGCGACAGGGAGTGTACGAGGGCTACACCTTT.

The chain employs TRBV19 and TRBJ2-7; D call uncertain. Deletions cut 6 bases from V and 0 bases from J, with 12 bases between. Germline loops: CDR1 LNHDA, CDR2 SQIVND (reference sequence). This CDR3 contains 14 residues. CDR3 in amino acids: CASSPETGSYEQYF. The CDR3, as DNA: TGTGCCAGTAGCCCTGAGACTGGCTCCTACGAGCAGTACTTC.

V gene TRBV7-9 combines with J gene TRBJ2-7; D ambiguous. The V gene lost 1 base and the J gene lost 0 bases, with 7 bases spanning the gap. This CDR3 contains 14 residues. The germline gives CDR1 SEHNR, CDR2 FQNEAQ (reference sequence). CDR3 nucleotide sequence: TGTGCCAGCAGCTTAGGGGCAAGCTCCTACGAGCAGTACTTC. It is translated as CASSLGASSYEQYF.

The V gene is TRBV12-5, the J gene TRBJ1-2, with no clear D. V shed 0 bases and J shed 6 bases, with 11 bases lying between them. The length of the CDR3 is 14 residues. Per germline, CDR1 LGHNT and CDR2 FRNRAP. The chain's CDR3 is CASGLVSEANGYTF. CDR3 in DNA: TGTGCTAGTGGTTTGGTATCAGAGGCGAATGGCTACACCTTC.

This rearrangement joins TRBV5-4 to TRBJ2-2; D is uncertain. CDR1 is SGHNT, CDR2 YYREEE, per germline (reference sequence). The V end lost 2 bases, the J end lost 1 base, and 6 bases lay between the germline ends. The CDR3 loop spans 14 amino acids. The CDR3 here is CASSFSWNTGELFF. DNA of the CDR3: TGTGCCAGCAGCTTTTCTTGGAACACCGGGGAGCTGTTTTTT.

The chain carries TRBV14 and TRBJ1-3, with a tentative D call TRBD1 (5 bases). The CDR3 loop spans 14 amino acids. Trimming took 4 bases from V and 8 from J, leaving 15 bases between them. CDR1 and CDR2 from the germline V gene are SGHDN and FVKESK. The CDR3 is CASSLFGQGDTIYF. The CDR3 DNA sequence: TGTGCCAGCAGCCTTTTTGGGCAGGGCGACACCATATATTTT.

This clone came up a few times. The chain combines TRBV5-4 with TRBJ2-7; possibly TRBD1 for D (5 bases). V was cut by 3 bases and J by 3 bases, with 16 bases left in between. CDR3 length: 15 residues. Germline V gene lookup returns CDR1 SGHNT and CDR2 YYREEE (reference sequence). CDR3 sequence (DNA): TGTGCCAGCAGCTCCCAAAGGACATCTTACTACGAGCAGTACTTC. This encodes CASSSQRTSYYEQYF.

A few counts support this clone. The V and J genes are TRBV2 and TRBJ2-3, with D maybe TRBD1 (6 bases). Germline CDR1 is SNHLY and CDR2 is FYNNEI. CDR3 length equals 12 residues. V was shortened by 1 base and J by 11 bases, with 10 bases between the two germline ends. DNA of the CDR3: TGTGCCAGCAGTGAAGAAGGGGGTGGGCAGTATTTT. The encoded protein is CASSEEGGGQYF. Looking up the rest from reference TRBV2 and TRBJ2-3 gives the full variable domain: EPEVTQTPSHQVTQMGQEVILRCVPISNHLYFYWYRQILGQKVEFLVSFYNNEISEKSEIFDDQFSVERPDGSNFTLKIRSTKLEDSAMYFCASSEEGGGQYFGPGTRLTVL.

This sequence joins TRBV5-1 and TRBJ2-7, with 9 bases aligning to TRBD1. The junction had 5 bases not matched to a gene; V was cut back by 4 bases and J by 0 bases. This CDR3 is 15 amino acids long. From germline, CDR1 is SGHRS and CDR2 YFSETQ. CDR3 protein: CASSGGTGSSYEQYF. The CDR3 nucleotides are TGCGCCAGCAGCGGAGGGACAGGGAGCTCCTACGAGCAGTACTTC.

The rearrangement joins TRBV6-5 to TRBJ1-1, with 9 bases aligning to TRBD1. This CDR3 contains 14 residues. The junction had 6 bases not matched to a gene; V was cut back by 5 bases and J by 5 bases. From germline, CDR1 is MNHEY and CDR2 SVGAGI. The DNA for the CDR3 is TGTGCCAGCAGTACGGACAGGGGTAGAACTGAAGCTTTCTTT. It specifies CASSTDRGRTEAFF.

The chain is built from TRBV18 and TRBJ1-3, with TRBD1 as a possible D gene (5 bases). The CDR3 has 15 residues. Trimming left V 0 bases short and J 2 bases short, with 8 bases between. CDR1 is KGHSH, CDR2 LQKENI, per germline. CDR3 in amino acids: CASSPPGTPGNTIYF. In DNA, the CDR3 is TGTGCCAGCTCACCACCCGGGACTCCTGGAAACACCATATATTTT.